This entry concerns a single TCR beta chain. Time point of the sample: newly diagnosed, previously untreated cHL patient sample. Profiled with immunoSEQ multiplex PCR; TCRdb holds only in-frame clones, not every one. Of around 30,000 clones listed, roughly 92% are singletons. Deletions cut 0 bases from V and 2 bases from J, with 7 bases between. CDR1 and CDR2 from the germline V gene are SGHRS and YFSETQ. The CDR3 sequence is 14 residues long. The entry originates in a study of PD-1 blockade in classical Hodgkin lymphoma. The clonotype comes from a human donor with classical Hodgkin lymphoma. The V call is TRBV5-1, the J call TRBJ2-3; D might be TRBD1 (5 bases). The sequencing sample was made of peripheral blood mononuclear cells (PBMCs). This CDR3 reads CASSLEQVTDTQYF. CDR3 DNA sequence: TGCGCCAGCAGCTTGGAACAGGTCACAGATACGCAGTATTTT.